The 3 T cell receptor beta chains in this list originate from one sample, sequenced in a study of neurological immune-mediated disorders. TCRdb independently ran MiXCR on the 5' RACE reads; one entry per CDR3 protein. The repertoire holds about 55,000 distinct CDR3 sequences, with more than 3% as singletons. Sample: PBMCs. The origin of the receptors is a man aged 25-45 years with multiple sclerosis.

This clonotype appeared many times. The chain links TRBV12-3 or TRBV12-4 to TRBJ1-2, with a weak D call TRBD1 (5 bases). This CDR3 region has 12 residues. Trimming shortened V by 3 bases and J by 13 bases, and 15 bases separated the two germline ends. The CDR3 region is CASSFGEGEFTF. The CDR3, as DNA: TGTGCCAGCAGTTTCGGGGAAGGGGAGTTCACCTTC.

Only a few counts were recorded for this clonotype. V and J are TRBV6-5 and TRBJ1-6; TRBD1 might be the D (5 bases). The CDR3 extends over 16 amino acids. Trimming left V 0 bases short and J 7 bases short, with 13 bases between. Germline V CDR1 and CDR2: MNHEY, SVGAGI. For the CDR3, the DNA is TGTGCCAGCAGTTACTCGATGACAGCGGGAAATTCACCCCTCCACTTT. Residues: CASSYSMTAGNSPLHF.

This clonotype was detected many times. At one end, the junction sequence differs from germline, possibly due to a read error. The CDR3 protein is CSARTGTGDNQPQNF. The CDR3, as DNA: TGCAGTGCTAGGACCGGGACAGGGGATAATCAGCCCCAGAATTTT. The chain combines TRBV20-1 with TRBJ1-5; 10 bases are shared with TRBD1. CDR1 DFQATT and CDR2 SNEGSKA come from the germline V gene (reference sequence). CDR3 length equals 15 residues.